This passage covers 17 T cell receptor beta chains from one sample sequenced in a study of T cells in localized non-small cell lung cancer. TCRdb keeps only in-frame clones here, not all; method: immunoSEQ multiplex PCR. The table has 45,000 to 60,000 clones, approximately 83% seen once. Sequencing was performed on peripheral blood, taken before any cancer treatment. Receptor source: a female donor aged 60 or older with stage II squamous cell lung carcinoma.

This chain uses TRBV6-1 with TRBJ1-4; a weak D match, TRBD1 (6 bases). CDR1 and CDR2 from the germline V gene are MNHNS and SASEGT. This CDR3 spans 13 amino acids. The germline V and J ends were trimmed by 1 base and 11 bases, with 11 bases remaining between them. DNA for the CDR3: TGTGCCAGCAGTGAAGAGGGGGACGAGAAACTGTTTTTT. Encoded protein: CASSEEGDEKLFF.

This clone occurred once. A read error may produce the germline difference seen at one junction end. The chain carries TRBV7-7 and TRBJ2-5, with D possibly being TRBD2 (6 bases). CDR3 length equals 13 residues. Germline-derived CDR1 and CDR2 are SSHAT and FNYEAQ (reference sequence). CDR3 amino acids: CASSSSGVETQYF. The CDR3 DNA reads as TGTGCTAGCAGCTCGTCGGGGGTAGAGACCCAGTACTTC.

V and J are TRBV30 and TRBJ1-2; D is unresolved. Trimming stripped 2 bases from V and 3 bases from J, with 13 bases between. Germline CDR1 is GTSNPN and CDR2 is SVGIG (reference sequence). The CDR3 is 14 amino acids. DNA for the CDR3: TGTGCCTGGAGTCCTATTGAGCCTCACTATGGCTACACCTTC. Translating gives CAWSPIEPHYGYTF.

J is TRBJ1-2 and V is TRBV27; D gene ambiguous. Germline loops: CDR1 MNHEY, CDR2 SMNVEV (reference sequence). The V end lost 4 bases, the J end lost 5 bases, and 17 bases lay between the germline ends. The CDR3 totals 15 residues. The CDR3 coding sequence is TGTGCCAGCAGTTGGAAAGGTGGAGTAGATTATGGCTACACCTTC. Translating it yields CASSWKGGVDYGYTF.

The J gene is TRBJ2-1, the V gene TRBV19; TRBD2 might be the D (7 bases). The CDR3 loop spans 14 amino acids. CDR1 is LNHDA, CDR2 SQIVND, per germline (reference sequence). V was shortened by 7 bases and J by 7 bases, with 17 bases between the two germline ends. CDR3 DNA: TGTGCCAGTACCATGGGGGGGGCCAGGAATGAGCAGTTCTTC. It yields the protein CASTMGGARNEQFF.

This chain joins TRBV15 and TRBJ2-7, with 8 bases fitting TRBD2. The CDR3 extends over 18 amino acids. Germline trimming cut 0 bases from V and 4 bases from J; bases unmatched to any gene: 14. Germline V gene data show CDR1 as LNHNV and CDR2 as YYDKDF (reference sequence). The CDR3 DNA is TGTGCCACCAGCAGAGAACTAGGAGGTGCGGGGGGAGTATACGAGCAGTACTTC. It translates to CATSRELGGAGGVYEQYF.

The genes are TRBV13 and TRBJ2-7; 10 bases are shared with TRBD2. After removal of 3 bases from V and 7 bases from J, the junction contained 9 bases not matched to a gene. From germline, CDR1 is PRHDT and CDR2 FYEKMQ (reference sequence). The CDR3 is 15 amino acids. CDR3 in DNA: TGTGCCAGCAGCTTCTCCTACGGGACTAGCGAGGAGCAGTACTTC. Residues: CASSFSYGTSEEQYF.

This clone was found once. The gene calls are TRBV4-3 and TRBJ2-1; D gene uncertain. This CDR3 region has 14 residues. Germline CDR1 reads LGHNA; CDR2 reads YSLEER. The germline V and J ends were trimmed by 0 bases and 15 bases, with 18 bases remaining between them. The CDR3 reads CASSQEGRPTMMFF. The DNA of the CDR3 is TGCGCCAGCAGCCAAGAAGGACGGCCTACAATGATGTTCTTC.

The rearrangement joins TRBV9 to TRBJ1-3; D is ambiguous. The CDR3 consists of 16 residues. Per the germline V gene, CDR1 is SGDLS and CDR2 is YYNGEE. V lost 0 bases and J 0 bases, leaving 10 bases between the germline ends. CDR3 residues: CASSVEAVPSGNTIYF. The CDR3 coding sequence is TGTGCCAGCAGCGTAGAGGCAGTCCCCTCTGGAAACACCATATATTTT.

The rearrangement links TRBV29-1 to TRBJ2-3; 8 bases agree with TRBD1. Germline V lookup: CDR1 SQVTM, CDR2 ANQGSEA. The CDR3 covers 16 residues. J lost 3 bases, V lost 4 bases, and 12 bases had no gene match. CDR3 DNA sequence: TGCAGCGTTGGGTCGCCAGGGGGCAGGAGGACAGATACGCAGTATTTT. It yields the protein CSVGSPGGRRTDTQYF.

This clone has more than one count but fewer than ten. The chain couples TRBV5-1 to TRBJ2-3; 8 positions agree with TRBD1. The germline V gene encodes CDR1 SGHRS and CDR2 YFSETQ. V shed 4 bases, J shed 5 bases, and the junction held 3 bases outside the gene matches. CDR3 length: 13 amino acids. The CDR3 DNA sequence: TGCGCCAGCAGCAAAGGACAGGGAGATACGCAGTATTTT. Translation gives CASSKGQGDTQYF.

The chain uses TRBV6-6 and TRBJ1-2; D gene unclear. Trimming removed 6 bases at V and 2 bases at J, with 13 bases between. CDR1 is MNHNY, CDR2 SVGAGI, per germline (reference sequence). The CDR3 contains 14 residues. CDR3 DNA: TGTGCCAGCAGCCCAAGGACGGGGAACTATGGCTACACCTTC. This gives the protein CASSPRTGNYGYTF.

This clone has a handful of counts. The chain has TRBV18 and TRBJ2-3; 9 bases align to TRBD1. The CDR3 spans 14 residues. With V trimmed by 6 bases and J by 1 base, 2 bases remained unmatched. Germline values: CDR1 KGHSH, CDR2 LQKENI. Here the CDR3 reads CASSRDRGTDTQYF. As DNA, the CDR3 is TGTGCCAGCTCCCGGGACAGGGGCACAGATACGCAGTATTTT.

This clone was seen a single time. The chain couples TRBV5-1 to TRBJ1-4; D not resolved. This CDR3 comprises 15 residues. CDR1 and CDR2 from the germline V gene are SGHRS and YFSETQ. The V end was cut by 2 bases, the J end by 4 bases, with 12 bases between. The DNA for the CDR3 is TGCGCCAGCAGCTTCGAGGGCGGATATAATGAAAAACTGTTTTTT. The encoded protein is CASSFEGGYNEKLFF.

The chain links TRBV5-1 to TRBJ1-2; D possibly corresponds to TRBD1 (6 bases). Germline V CDR1 and CDR2: SGHRS, YFSETQ. V dropped 2 bases and J dropped 6 bases, with 23 bases sitting between them. CDR3 length: 17 amino acids. In DNA form, the CDR3 reads TGCGCCAGCAGCTTAACGGACAGAAACCCTCCTGGAGATGGCTACACCTTC. Residues: CASSLTDRNPPGDGYTF.

The chain carries TRBV13 and TRBJ2-6; 8 nucleotides align to TRBD1. The CDR3 extends over 18 amino acids. Germline values: CDR1 PRHDT, CDR2 FYEKMQ (reference sequence). The V segment lost 5 bases and the J segment 3 bases; nucleotides outside the gene matches: 12. The CDR3: CASSEGQGRLVGANVLTF. The DNA for the CDR3 is TGTGCCAGCAGCGAAGGACAGGGACGCTTAGTTGGGGCCAACGTCCTGACTTTC.

This sequence joins TRBV11-2 and TRBJ2-2, with D unclear. In germline, CDR1 is SGHAT, CDR2 FQNNGV. Trimming took off 0 bases at V and 3 bases at J, with 8 bases between the two ends. This CDR3 has 15 residues. CDR3 in DNA: TGTGCCAGCAGCTTAGATGGCCGGTACACCGGGGAGCTGTTTTTT. Protein sequence: CASSLDGRYTGELFF.